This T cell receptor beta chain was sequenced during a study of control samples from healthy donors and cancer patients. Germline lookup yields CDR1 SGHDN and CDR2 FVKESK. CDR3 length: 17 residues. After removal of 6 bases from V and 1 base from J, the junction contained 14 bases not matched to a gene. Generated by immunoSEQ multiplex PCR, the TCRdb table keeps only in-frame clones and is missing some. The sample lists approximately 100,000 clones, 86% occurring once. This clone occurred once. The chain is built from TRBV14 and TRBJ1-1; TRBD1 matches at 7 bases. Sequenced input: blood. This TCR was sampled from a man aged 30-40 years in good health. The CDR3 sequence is CASSRERDSYSNTEAFF. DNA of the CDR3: TGTGCCAGCAGTCGGGAGAGGGACAGCTATTCGAACACTGAAGCTTTCTTT.